These T cell receptor beta chains were read from a single sample in a study of PD-1 blockade in classical Hodgkin lymphoma. TCRdb keeps only in-frame clones here, not all; method: immunoSEQ multiplex PCR. The data show about 20,000 clones, less than 85% seen once. Sequences were derived from peripheral blood mononuclear cells (PBMCs), sampled before the fourth cycle of nivolumab. The receptors come from a human donor with classical Hodgkin lymphoma. Both conserved end residues are part of each CDR3. D genes are given only for firm matches. Clone size is given for some rows only: seen once, a few or many times, or a class if the clone is expanded.

len: 15
j_gene: TRBJ2-7
d_gene: TRBD2
abundance: once
v_gene: TRBV19
CDR3nt: TGTGCCACCATGGGCGGAACTAGCGGGTTCAGGGAGCAGTACTTC
CDR3aa: CATMGGTSGFREQYF

len: 17
j_gene: TRBJ2-5
d_gene: .
abundance: once
v_gene: TRBV10-3
CDR3nt: TGTGCCATCAGTGATACTAAGAAGGGGAACGTCCAAGAGACCCAGTACTTC
CDR3aa: CAISDTKKGNVQETQYF

len: 14
j_gene: TRBJ2-1
d_gene: .
abundance: few
v_gene: TRBV11-2
CDR3nt: TGTGCCAGCAGCCCAACTCTACTAGGTTATGAGCAGTTCTTC
CDR3aa: CASSPTLLGYEQFF

len: 17
j_gene: TRBJ2-3
d_gene: TRBD2
abundance: .
v_gene: TRBV7-9
CDR3nt: TGTGCCAGCAGCCCTAACGCGCGGCTAGCGGGAGGGGATACGCAGTATTTT
CDR3aa: CASSPNARLAGGDTQYF

len: 17
j_gene: TRBJ1-1
d_gene: TRBD1
abundance: .
v_gene: TRBV19
CDR3nt: TGTGCCAGTAGTATAGATCCGTCGACAGGGCGGAACACTGAAGCTTTCTTT
CDR3aa: CASSIDPSTGRNTEAFF

len: 14
j_gene: TRBJ2-6
d_gene: .
abundance: .
v_gene: TRBV9
CDR3nt: TGTGCCAGCATAGGGGACGGTGGGGCCAACGTCCTGACTTTC
CDR3aa: CASIGDGGANVLTF

len: 16
j_gene: TRBJ1-3
d_gene: TRBD1
abundance: .
v_gene: TRBV25-1
CDR3nt: TGTGCCAGCCGCCAGGGGACAGGGGGCTCTGGAAACACCATATATTTT
CDR3aa: CASRQGTGGSGNTIYF

len: 12
j_gene: TRBJ2-2
d_gene: .
abundance: .
v_gene: TRBV6-5
CDR3nt: TGTGCCAGCAAGCGGCAGGCCGGGGAGCTGTTTTTT
CDR3aa: CASKRQAGELFF

len: 12
j_gene: TRBJ2-5
d_gene: .
abundance: .
v_gene: TRBV2
CDR3nt: TGTGCCAGCCACAGGAGACAAGAGACCCAGTACTTC
CDR3aa: CASHRRQETQYF

len: 15
j_gene: TRBJ2-4
d_gene: TRBD2
abundance: once
v_gene: TRBV4-1
CDR3nt: TGCGCCAGCAGGCCGAGCGGGGGATCCAAAAACATTCAGTACTTC
CDR3aa: CASRPSGGSKNIQYF

len: 18
j_gene: TRBJ2-1
d_gene: TRBD2
abundance: .
v_gene: TRBV18
CDR3nt: TGTGCCAGCTCAGGACTAGCGGTCGGTGCGAGCTCCTACAATGAGCAGTTCTTC
CDR3aa: CASSGLAVGASSYNEQFF

len: 15
j_gene: TRBJ1-5
d_gene: .
abundance: few
v_gene: TRBV6-1
CDR3nt: TGTGCCAGCACCCTATCAGCGGGGACCAATCAGCCCCAGCATTTT
CDR3aa: CASTLSAGTNQPQHF

len: 17
j_gene: TRBJ2-2
d_gene: TRBD2
abundance: .
v_gene: TRBV9
CDR3nt: TGTGCCAGCAGCGTAGTCGGTCTAGCGGGAGGCACCGGGGAGCTGTTTTTT
CDR3aa: CASSVVGLAGGTGELFF

len: 15
j_gene: TRBJ1-5
d_gene: .
abundance: .
v_gene: TRBV6-1
CDR3nt: TGTGCCAGCAGTGAACAGCTTGGGAACAATCAGCCCCAGCATTTT
CDR3aa: CASSEQLGNNQPQHF

len: 14
j_gene: TRBJ2-1
d_gene: .
abundance: .
v_gene: TRBV30
CDR3nt: TGTGCCTGGAGTGTAACGGACAGATACAATGAGCAGTTCTTC
CDR3aa: CAWSVTDRYNEQFF

len: 11
j_gene: TRBJ1-1
d_gene: .
abundance: .
v_gene: TRBV30
CDR3nt: TGTGCCTGGGGCCCAAACACTGAAGCTTTCTTT
CDR3aa: CAWGPNTEAFF

len: 13
j_gene: TRBJ1-2
d_gene: TRBD1
abundance: few
v_gene: TRBV6-5
CDR3nt: TGTGCCAGCAGTAGACAGGGTTACGATGGCTACACCTTC
CDR3aa: CASSRQGYDGYTF

len: 15
j_gene: TRBJ1-5
d_gene: TRBD1
abundance: few
v_gene: TRBV5-1
CDR3nt: TGCGCCAGCAGCTTGGCGGGACAGAGAAATCAGCCCCAGCATTTT
CDR3aa: CASSLAGQRNQPQHF

len: 13
j_gene: TRBJ2-5
d_gene: .
abundance: few
v_gene: TRBV4-3
CDR3nt: TGCGCCAGCAGCCAAGAAGTGGGAGAGACCCAGTACTTC
CDR3aa: CASSQEVGETQYF

len: 13
j_gene: TRBJ1-2
d_gene: TRBD1
abundance: .
v_gene: TRBV5-4
CDR3nt: TGTGCCAGCAGCTTACAGGGGGGCTATGGCTACACCTTC
CDR3aa: CASSLQGGYGYTF

len: 14
j_gene: TRBJ2-1
d_gene: .
abundance: .
v_gene: TRBV27
CDR3nt: TGTGCCAGCAGTTCCTCAGGGGGGGGGAATGAGCAGTTCTTC
CDR3aa: CASSSSGGGNEQFF

len: 14
j_gene: TRBJ1-1
d_gene: .
abundance: .
v_gene: TRBV18
CDR3nt: TGTGCCAGCTCGCCGACAGCGACGAACACTGAAGCTTTCTTT
CDR3aa: CASSPTATNTEAFF

len: 13
j_gene: TRBJ1-2
d_gene: .
abundance: .
v_gene: TRBV29-1
CDR3nt: TGCAGCGTCACCCACAGGGCTAACTATGGCTACACCTTC
CDR3aa: CSVTHRANYGYTF